Below, 29 T cell receptor beta chains from the same sample are listed, as sequenced in a study of early T cells in non-severe SARS-CoV-2 infection. Each CDR3 protein gets one entry after TCRdb re-called the 5' RACE reads with MiXCR. The sample consists of tens of thousands of distinct CDR3 sequences, 9% to 15% of them appearing once. Material for sequencing was whole blood. The receptors were sampled from an adult who was a healthcare worker with PCR-confirmed SARS-CoV-2 infection or an uninfected control (not recorded which).

This chain joins TRBV20-1 and TRBJ2-1, with D perhaps matching TRBD1 (5 bases). This CDR3 is 13 amino acids long. The V end lost 3 bases, the J end lost 9 bases, and 15 bases lay between the germline ends. Germline V gene sequence: CDR1 DFQATT, CDR2 SNEGSKA (reference sequence). The CDR3 loop reads CSASVWGGSEQFF. The CDR3 nucleotides are TGCAGTGCTAGTGTGTGGGGCGGTAGTGAGCAGTTCTTC.

In this sample, this clonotype turned up many times. The chain has TRBV2 and TRBJ2-1, with TRBD1 as a possible D gene (6 bases). The CDR3 contains 11 residues. Germline V gives CDR1 SNHLY, CDR2 FYNNEI. Trimming left V 4 bases short and J 14 bases short, with 12 bases between. CDR3 sequence (DNA): TGTGCCAGCAGTGCGGACAGTGTAAAGTTCTTC. Translating gives CASSADSVKFF.

This clonotype came up many times. The J gene is TRBJ1-2, the V gene TRBV5-1, with TRBD1 identical over 8 bases. V was clipped by 1 base and J by 4 bases; unmatched bases: 3. This CDR3 spans 14 amino acids. The germline V gene encodes CDR1 SGHRS and CDR2 YFSETQ. The CDR3 nucleotides are TGCGCCAGCAGCTTGACAGGGGGTAGCTATGGCTACACCTTC. This codes for CASSLTGGSYGYTF.

This clonotype appeared many times. The chain carries TRBV11-3 and TRBJ2-1; TRBD2 is a possible D gene (5 bases). Germline V gene data show CDR1 as SGHNT and CDR2 as YENEEA. Trimming stripped 3 bases from V and 3 bases from J, with 12 bases between. The CDR3 covers 15 residues. The CDR3 loop is CASSLGAPSYNEQFF. The DNA of the CDR3 is TGTGCCAGCAGCTTGGGAGCGCCAAGCTACAATGAGCAGTTCTTC.

The genes are TRBV12-3 or TRBV12-4 and TRBJ2-6; D is uncertain. Trimming left V 2 bases short and J 0 bases short, with 2 bases between. The CDR3 is 14 amino acids. This CDR3 reads CASSLNSGANVLTF. CDR3 in DNA: TGTGCCAGCAGTTTAAACTCTGGGGCCAACGTCCTGACTTTC.

V is TRBV29-1 and J is TRBJ2-2; 8 bases are shared with TRBD1. CDR1 is SQVTM, CDR2 ANQGSEA, per germline. The trim removed 3 bases at V and 5 bases at J, leaving 2 bases unmatched. This CDR3 has 13 amino acids. The CDR3 DNA is TGCAGCGTTGAGAACAGGGGGACCGGGGAGCTGTTTTTT. This gives the protein CSVENRGTGELFF.

This sequence joins TRBV30 and TRBJ2-7; 7 nucleotides align to TRBD2. CDR1 is GTSNPN and CDR2 is SVGIG in the germline V gene (reference sequence). Unmatched junction bases numbered 12, after V lost 0 bases and J lost 4 bases. CDR3 length: 16 amino acids. The CDR3 bases are TGTGCCTGGAGTGTAATGGCTAGCGGATTAGGGTACGAGCAGTACTTC. Protein: CAWSVMASGLGYEQYF. Together with reference TRBV30 and TRBJ2-7, the CDR3 gives the full variable domain: SQTIHQWPATLVQPVGSPLSLECTVEGTSNPNLYWYRQAAGRGLQLLFYSVGIGQISSEVPQNLSASRPQDRQFILSSKKLLLSDSGFYLCAWSVMASGLGYEQYFGPGTRLTVT.

V gene TRBV24-1 combines with J gene TRBJ1-2; 7 bases align to TRBD1. Germline values: CDR1 KGHDR, CDR2 SFDVKD. This CDR3 has 15 amino acids. Trimming cost V 5 bases and J 6 bases; bases outside gene matches: 11. CDR3 bases: TGTGCCACCAGTGCCCACCAACAGGGGACCCATGGCTACACCTTC. It encodes CATSAHQQGTHGYTF.

This clonotype was observed a handful of times. The J gene is TRBJ2-3, the V gene TRBV2, with D possibly matching TRBD2 (6 bases). The CDR3 extends over 15 amino acids. The V gene's germline CDR1 is SNHLY and CDR2 FYNNEI. Trimming took 4 bases from V and 0 from J, leaving 11 bases between them. CDR3 nucleotide sequence: TGTGCCAGCAGTGTCCAGGGACTCAGCACAGATACGCAGTATTTT. This codes for CASSVQGLSTDTQYF.

This clonotype has more than one count but fewer than ten. As DNA, the CDR3 is TGTGCCAGCAGTTTATCTCACACAGGGGCCAAAAACATTCAGTACTTC. Amino acids: CASSLSHTGAKNIQYF. The rearrangement links TRBV12-3 or TRBV12-4 to TRBJ2-4, with a weak D call TRBD1 (6 bases). The CDR3 has 16 residues. Trimming left V 2 bases short and J 1 base short, with 12 bases between.

This clonotype appeared many times. The genes are TRBV15 and TRBJ1-2; a possible D gene is TRBD1 (5 bases). V dropped 1 base and J dropped 9 bases, with 12 bases sitting between them. In germline, CDR1 is LNHNV, CDR2 YYDKDF (reference sequence). The CDR3 length is 13 residues. This chain's CDR3 is CATSRGDSNRYTF. In nucleotides, the CDR3 is TGTGCCACCAGCAGAGGTGACAGCAACCGCTACACCTTC.

The table lists this clonotype with many counts. The chain joins TRBV20-1 to TRBJ1-4; 9 bases map to TRBD1. The CDR3 has 14 residues. Germline V gives CDR1 DFQATT, CDR2 SNEGSKA (reference sequence). V shed 0 bases, J shed 10 bases, and the junction held 6 bases outside the gene matches. The CDR3 DNA sequence: TGCAGTGCTAGAGATAACAGGGGGCTTGGAAAACTGTTTTTT. Translating gives CSARDNRGLGKLFF.

This clonotype was counted a few times. The rearrangement joins TRBV11-2 to TRBJ1-2; 8 positions match TRBD1. CDR1 is SGHAT, CDR2 FQNNGV, per germline. The length of the CDR3 is 13 residues. Losses at the gene ends were 6 bases for V and 6 bases for J; bases not matched to a gene: 6. The CDR3 loop reads CASRTGQGHGYTF. The CDR3 coding sequence is TGTGCCAGCAGAACTGGACAGGGTCATGGCTACACCTTC.

This clonotype was detected many times. The chain combines TRBV2 with TRBJ2-3; possible D gene TRBD1, 6 bases. The germline V gene encodes CDR1 SNHLY and CDR2 FYNNEI. The CDR3 covers 15 residues. V was pared by 8 bases and J by 4 bases, with 19 bases between. The CDR3 reads CASGQNRDMPDTQYF. CDR3 nucleotides: TGTGCCAGCGGACAGAACCGGGATATGCCAGATACGCAGTATTTT.

Note on this clonotype: A clone one base away is much larger, so this may be a read error. The rearrangement uses TRBV4-2 and TRBJ2-3; a possible D gene is TRBD1 (5 bases). The germline CDR1 and CDR2 sequences are LGHNA and YNFKEQ. The CDR3 is 13 residues long. The CDR3 sequence is CAGSQGHTDTQYF. The CDR3 bases are TGTGCCGGCAGCCAAGGACACACAGATACGCAGTATTTT.

The chain joins TRBV20-1 to TRBJ2-6, with a weak D call TRBD2 (6 bases). Germline V gene sequence: CDR1 DFQATT, CDR2 SNEGSKA (reference sequence). The V and J ends lost 5 bases and 1 base respectively, with 9 bases between them. The CDR3 consists of 14 residues. CDR3 in amino acids: CSALAGSGANVLTF. Written as DNA, the CDR3 is TGCAGTGCTCTCGCGGGGTCTGGGGCCAACGTCCTGACTTTC.

V gene TRBV6-1 combines with J gene TRBJ1-2; 7 bases fit TRBD1. Germline assignment: CDR1 MNHNS and CDR2 SASEGT. V gave up 1 base and J gave up 8 bases; unmatched junction bases: 13. The CDR3 sequence is 16 residues long. For the CDR3, the DNA is TGTGCCAGCAGTGAAGTGGGGACAGACCTAGGACGAGGCTACACCTTC. It is translated as CASSEVGTDLGRGYTF.

In this sample, this clonotype turned up a few times. The V and J genes are TRBV5-6 and TRBJ1-2; 10 bases fit TRBD1. The germline CDR1 and CDR2 sequences are SGHDT and YYEEEE. Losses at the gene ends were 2 bases for V and 8 bases for J; bases not matched to a gene: 9. The CDR3 totals 15 residues. CDR3 bases: TGTGCCAGCAGCTTTAACCCGGGACAGGGGATAGGCTACACCTTC. Its protein product is CASSFNPGQGIGYTF.

This clonotype was detected only a few times. V usage is TRBV6-1 and J usage is TRBJ2-3, with 10 positions matching TRBD1. The CDR3 has 14 residues. The junction had 5 bases not matched to a gene; V was cut back by 8 bases and J by 3 bases. The germline V gene encodes CDR1 MNHNS and CDR2 SASEGT. CDR3 sequence (DNA): TGTGCCAGCGCAGACAGGGGGCCAACAGATACGCAGTATTTT. This sequence encodes CASADRGPTDTQYF.

This clonotype appeared many times. The chain couples TRBV20-1 to TRBJ1-1, with D tentatively TRBD1 (5 bases). The length of the CDR3 is 14 residues. V lost 2 bases and J lost 4, with 14 bases in between. Germline CDR1 DFQATT, CDR2 SNEGSKA (reference sequence). The CDR3 reads CSARKQGGSTEAFF. The DNA for the CDR3 is TGCAGTGCTAGAAAGCAGGGAGGTAGCACTGAAGCTTTCTTT.

CDR3 coding DNA: TGTGCCAGCAGCCAAGCCCAGGGCTCCTACAATGAGCAGTTCTTC. Translated: CASSQAQGSYNEQFF. The rearrangement joins TRBV4-2 to TRBJ2-1; D is possibly TRBD1 (5 bases). CDR3 length equals 15 residues. The V gene lost 1 base and the J gene lost 0 bases, with 7 bases spanning the gap. The germline V gene encodes CDR1 LGHNA and CDR2 YNFKEQ.

The chain has TRBV7-2 and TRBJ2-7, with 8 positions matching TRBD2. There are 15 residues in the CDR3. V dropped 2 bases and J dropped 3; count of bases not matched to a gene: 6. Germline assignment: CDR1 SGHTA and CDR2 FQGNSA. The DNA for the CDR3 is TGTGCCAGCAGCTTAAGTACTAGCGGCAACTACGAGCAGTACTTC. Its translation: CASSLSTSGNYEQYF.

The chain couples TRBV7-2 to TRBJ2-7; D uncertain. The CDR3 runs 13 residues. Trimming left V 1 base short and J 1 base short, with 5 bases between. Germline-derived CDR1 and CDR2 are SGHTA and FQGNSA. In DNA, the CDR3 is TGTGCCAGCAGCTTAGGGGATTCCTACGAGCAGTACTTC. This encodes CASSLGDSYEQYF.

Only a few counts were recorded for this clonotype. The chain recombines TRBV25-1 with TRBJ1-2; D possibly corresponds to TRBD1 (5 bases). Trimming removed 2 bases from V and 8 bases from J, with 12 bases in between. The CDR3 sequence is 13 residues long. Germline assignment: CDR1 MGHDK and CDR2 SYGVNS. CDR3 protein: CASSEQGGMGYTF. CDR3 in DNA: TGTGCCAGCAGTGAACAGGGCGGGATGGGCTACACCTTC.

A few counts support this clonotype. J is TRBJ2-1 and V is TRBV4-1; tentatively, D is TRBD2 (5 bases). Germline V CDR1 and CDR2: MGHRA, YSYEKL. Trimming removed 5 bases from V and 0 bases from J, with 23 bases in between. The CDR3 is 19 amino acids. CDR3 sequence reads: CASSYAERRGASSYNEQFF. CDR3 bases: TGCGCCAGCAGCTATGCCGAGCGGAGAGGTGCTAGCTCCTACAATGAGCAGTTCTTC.

This clonotype was observed once. This chain joins TRBV12-3 or TRBV12-4 and TRBJ1-2, with D perhaps matching TRBD1 (6 bases). The CDR3 totals 13 residues. V gave up 5 bases and J gave up 7 bases, with 14 bases separating them. CDR3 region: CASSAYRDGGYTF. The CDR3 nucleotides are TGTGCCAGCAGTGCCTACAGGGACGGTGGCTACACCTTC.

This clonotype occurred many times. The rearrangement uses TRBV7-3 and TRBJ2-2; TRBD1 might be the D (5 bases). CDR3 size: 15 residues. Trimming removed 0 bases from V and 3 bases from J, with 8 bases in between. CDR1 is SGHTA, CDR2 FQGTGA, per germline. The CDR3 loop reads CASSLTRTYTGELFF. The CDR3 nucleotides read TGTGCCAGCAGCTTAACCAGGACATACACCGGGGAGCTGTTTTTT.

The V gene is TRBV7-2, the J gene TRBJ2-4; perhaps TRBD1 as D (5 bases). The CDR3 totals 14 residues. Germline V gives CDR1 SGHTA, CDR2 FQGNSA. Trimming removed 4 bases from V and 0 bases from J, with 7 bases in between. CDR3: CASSSTVAKNIQYF. CDR3 DNA sequence: TGTGCCAGCAGCTCGACAGTAGCCAAAAACATTCAGTACTTC.

This clonotype was picked up a small number of times. This chain links TRBV4-1 with TRBJ2-5, with 8 nucleotides matching TRBD2. From germline, CDR1 is MGHRA and CDR2 YSYEKL. CDR3 size: 14 residues. The ends lost 1 base at V and 5 bases at J; junction bases unmatched: 3. The CDR3 DNA is TGCGCCAGCAGCCAAGCGGGAGGGCTGGAGACCCAGTACTTC. Amino acid sequence: CASSQAGGLETQYF.